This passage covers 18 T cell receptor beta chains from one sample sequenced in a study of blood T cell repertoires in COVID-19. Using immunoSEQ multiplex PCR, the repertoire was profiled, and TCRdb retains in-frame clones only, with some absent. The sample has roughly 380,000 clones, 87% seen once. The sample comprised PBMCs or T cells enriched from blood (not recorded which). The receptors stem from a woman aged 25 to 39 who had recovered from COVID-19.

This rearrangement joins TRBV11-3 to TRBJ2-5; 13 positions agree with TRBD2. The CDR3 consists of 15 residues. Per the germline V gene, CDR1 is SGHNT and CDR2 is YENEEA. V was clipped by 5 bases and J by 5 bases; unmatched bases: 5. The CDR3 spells CASSLGLAGVETQYF. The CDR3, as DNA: TGTGCCAGCAGCCTCGGACTAGCGGGGGTGGAGACCCAGTACTTC.

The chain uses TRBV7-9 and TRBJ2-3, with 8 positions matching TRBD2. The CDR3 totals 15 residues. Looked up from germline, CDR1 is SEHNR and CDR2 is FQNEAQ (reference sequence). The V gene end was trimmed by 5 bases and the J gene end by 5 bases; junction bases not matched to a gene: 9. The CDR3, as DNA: TGTGCCAGCAGCGCATCTAGCGGGCAGGGAGATACGCAGTATTTT. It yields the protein CASSASSGQGDTQYF.

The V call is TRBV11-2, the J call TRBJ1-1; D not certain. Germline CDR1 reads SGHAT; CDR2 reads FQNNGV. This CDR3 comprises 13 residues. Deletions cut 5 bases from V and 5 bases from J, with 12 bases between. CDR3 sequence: CASSPVGRTEAFF. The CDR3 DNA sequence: TGTGCCAGCAGCCCCGTAGGGAGGACTGAAGCTTTCTTT.

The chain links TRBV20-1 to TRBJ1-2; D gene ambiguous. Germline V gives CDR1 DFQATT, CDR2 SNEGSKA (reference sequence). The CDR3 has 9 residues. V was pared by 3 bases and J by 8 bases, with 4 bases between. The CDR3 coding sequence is TGCAGTGCTAGTCGGGGCTACACCTTC. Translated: CSASRGYTF.

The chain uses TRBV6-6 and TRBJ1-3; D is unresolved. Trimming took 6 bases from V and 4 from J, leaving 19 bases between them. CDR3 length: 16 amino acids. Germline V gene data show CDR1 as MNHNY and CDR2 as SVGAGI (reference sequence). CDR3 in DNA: TGTGCCAGCAGACGCGCGGTCGACCGGAGCGGAAACACCATATATTTT. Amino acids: CASRRAVDRSGNTIYF.

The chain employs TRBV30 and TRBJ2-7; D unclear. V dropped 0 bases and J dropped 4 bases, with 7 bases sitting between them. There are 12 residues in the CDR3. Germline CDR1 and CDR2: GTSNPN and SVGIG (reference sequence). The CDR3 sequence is CAWSVQSYEQYF. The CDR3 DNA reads TGTGCCTGGAGTGTACAGTCTTACGAGCAGTACTTC.

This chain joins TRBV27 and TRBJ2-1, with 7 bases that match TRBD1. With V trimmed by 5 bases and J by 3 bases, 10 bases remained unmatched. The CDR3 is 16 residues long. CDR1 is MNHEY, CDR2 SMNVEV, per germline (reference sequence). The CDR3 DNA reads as TGTGCCAGCAGTCAGAGGGGGCTGGTCGGCTACAATGAGCAGTTCTTC. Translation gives CASSQRGLVGYNEQFF.

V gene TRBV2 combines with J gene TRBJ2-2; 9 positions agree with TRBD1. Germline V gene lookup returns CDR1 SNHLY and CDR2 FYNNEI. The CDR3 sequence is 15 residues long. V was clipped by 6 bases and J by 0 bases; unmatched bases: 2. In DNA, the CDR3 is TGTGCCAGCAGGTGGACAGGGGCGAACACCGGGGAGCTGTTTTTT. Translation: CASRWTGANTGELFF.

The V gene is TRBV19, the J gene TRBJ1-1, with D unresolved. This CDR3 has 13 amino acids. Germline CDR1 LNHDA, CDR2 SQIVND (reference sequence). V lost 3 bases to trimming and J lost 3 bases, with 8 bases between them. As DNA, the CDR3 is TGTGCCAGTAGTATGAGGCTGGACACTGAAGCTTTCTTT. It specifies CASSMRLDTEAFF.

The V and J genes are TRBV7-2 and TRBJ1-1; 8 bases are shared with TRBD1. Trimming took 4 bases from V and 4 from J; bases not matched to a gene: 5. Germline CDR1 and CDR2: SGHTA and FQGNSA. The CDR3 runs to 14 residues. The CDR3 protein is CASSWKTGGTEAFF. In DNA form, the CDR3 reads TGTGCCAGCAGCTGGAAAACAGGGGGCACTGAAGCTTTCTTT.

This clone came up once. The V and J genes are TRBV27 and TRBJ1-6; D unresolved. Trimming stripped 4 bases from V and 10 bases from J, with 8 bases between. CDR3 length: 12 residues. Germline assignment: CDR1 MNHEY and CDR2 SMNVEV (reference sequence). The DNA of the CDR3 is TGTGCCAGCAGTTCCCAGGAATCACCCCTCCACTTT. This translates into CASSSQESPLHF.

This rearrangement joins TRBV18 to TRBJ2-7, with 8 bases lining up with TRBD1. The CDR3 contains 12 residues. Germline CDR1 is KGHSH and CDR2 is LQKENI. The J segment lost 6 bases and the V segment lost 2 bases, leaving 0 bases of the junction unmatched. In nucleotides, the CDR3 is TGTGCCAGCTCACCAGACAGGGGCGAGCAGTACTTC. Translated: CASSPDRGEQYF.

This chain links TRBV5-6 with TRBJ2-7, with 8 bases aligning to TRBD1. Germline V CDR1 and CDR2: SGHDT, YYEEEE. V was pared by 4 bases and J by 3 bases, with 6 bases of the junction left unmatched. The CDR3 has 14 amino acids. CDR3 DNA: TGTGCCAGCAGCCTTGGGACAGGTCTCTACGAGCAGTACTTC. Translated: CASSLGTGLYEQYF.

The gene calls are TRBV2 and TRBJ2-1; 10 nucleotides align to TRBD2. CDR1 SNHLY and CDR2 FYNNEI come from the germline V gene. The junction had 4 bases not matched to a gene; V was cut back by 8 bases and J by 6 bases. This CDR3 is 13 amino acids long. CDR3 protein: CASPSGGGNEQFF. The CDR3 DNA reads TGTGCCAGCCCTAGCGGGGGCGGCAATGAGCAGTTCTTC.

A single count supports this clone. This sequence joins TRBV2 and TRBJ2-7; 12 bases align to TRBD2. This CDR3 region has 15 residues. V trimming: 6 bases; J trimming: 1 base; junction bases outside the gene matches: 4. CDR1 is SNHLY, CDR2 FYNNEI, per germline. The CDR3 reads CASRILAGGSYEQYF. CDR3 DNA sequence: TGTGCCAGCAGGATACTAGCGGGGGGATCCTACGAGCAGTACTTC.

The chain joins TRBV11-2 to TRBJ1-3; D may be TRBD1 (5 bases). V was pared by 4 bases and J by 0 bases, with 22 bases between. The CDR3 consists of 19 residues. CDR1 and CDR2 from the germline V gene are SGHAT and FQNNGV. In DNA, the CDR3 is TGTGCCAGCAGCTCCTTGCGGCGGGAGGGGTCGAGCTCTGGAAACACCATATATTTT. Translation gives CASSSLRREGSSSGNTIYF.

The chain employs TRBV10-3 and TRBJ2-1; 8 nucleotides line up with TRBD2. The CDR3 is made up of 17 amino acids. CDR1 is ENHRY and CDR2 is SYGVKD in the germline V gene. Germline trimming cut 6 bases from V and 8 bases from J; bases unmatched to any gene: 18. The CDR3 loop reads CAISVPPGTRLPDEQFF. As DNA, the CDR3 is TGTGCCATCAGCGTCCCCCCCGGGACTAGGTTACCAGATGAGCAGTTCTTC.

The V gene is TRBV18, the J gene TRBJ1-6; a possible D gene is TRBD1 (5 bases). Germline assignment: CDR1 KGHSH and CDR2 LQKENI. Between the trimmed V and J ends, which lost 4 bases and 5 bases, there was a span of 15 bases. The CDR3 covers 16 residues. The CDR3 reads CASSLQRQKNNSPLHF. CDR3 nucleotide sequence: TGTGCCAGCTCACTCCAAAGACAGAAAAATAATTCACCCCTCCACTTT.